This TCR beta chain comes out of a study of blood T cell repertoires in COVID-19. Looked up from germline, CDR1 is ENHRY and CDR2 is SYGVKD. The CDR3 spans 13 residues. Trimming cost V 6 bases and J 9 bases, with 15 bases left between them. Authors' processing steps: Quantification of nucleated cells was approximated via reference gene primer amplification. The method was immunoSEQ multiplex PCR; TCRdb's version includes in-frame clones alone and lacks a portion of them. The V and J calls and clone size come from that table; D and trimming were worked out from the DNA. This sample has some 200,000 clones, with 94% found just once.

The J gene is TRBJ1-5, the V gene TRBV10-3, with D perhaps TRBD1 (5 bases). Sequences were obtained from peripheral blood. The source of this sequence is a man aged 25-40 years with COVID-19, enrolled during active disease. In DNA form, the CDR3 reads TGTGCCATCAGGGGACGGGAGGATGGGCCCCAGCATTTT. Its protein product is CAIRGREDGPQHF.